A single sample gave rise to the 10 T cell receptor beta chains below, sequenced in a study of OX40 agonist ivuxolimab in advanced cancers. Produced via immunoSEQ multiplex PCR; TCRdb's table is partial and in-frame only. There are tens of thousands of clones in the sample; about 93% occur only once, and approximately 0.49% lies in the top ten. The starting material was CD4+ or CD8+ T cells sorted from blood, obtained in a trial of the OX40 agonist ivuxolimab. These receptor sequences come from an adult with an advanced solid tumor such as melanoma, head and neck, liver or kidney cancer.

This sequence joins TRBV28 and TRBJ1-3; tentative D call: TRBD1 (6 bases). V was trimmed by 7 bases and J by 0 bases, leaving 22 bases between them. The CDR3 is made up of 18 amino acids. Germline assignment: CDR1 MDHEN and CDR2 SYDVKM. CDR3 sequence: CASTSGGTGLGSGNTIYF. As DNA, the CDR3 is TGTGCCAGCACCTCTGGGGGCACTGGATTGGGCTCTGGAAACACCATATATTTT. The complete variable domain, with remaining parts taken from reference TRBV28 and TRBJ1-3, reads DVKVTQSSRYLVKRTGEKVFLECVQDMDHENMFWYRQDPGLGLRLIYFSYDVKMKEKGDIPEGYSVSREKKERFSLILESASTNQTSMYLCASTSGGTGLGSGNTIYFGEGSWLTVV.

The chain combines TRBV28 with TRBJ1-2; D is ambiguous. Per germline, CDR1 MDHEN and CDR2 SYDVKM. The CDR3 length is 11 residues. Between the trimmed V and J ends, which lost 8 bases and 6 bases, there was a span of 10 bases. The CDR3 DNA follows: TGTGCCAGCGGTACCATCCATGGCTACACCTTC. Its protein is CASGTIHGYTF.

V is TRBV12-5 and J is TRBJ2-3; 12 bases align to TRBD2. The length of the CDR3 is 17 residues. Per germline, CDR1 LGHNT and CDR2 FRNRAP. V was pared by 3 bases and J by 4 bases, with 8 bases of the junction left unmatched. The CDR3 DNA is TGTGCTAGTGGTTTAACCCCCCTAGCGGGAGGGGCAGATACGCAGTATTTT. It is translated as CASGLTPLAGGADTQYF.

The chain joins TRBV4-3 to TRBJ1-5; D is ambiguous. The CDR3 consists of 14 residues. From germline, CDR1 is LGHNA and CDR2 YSLEER. V was shortened by 4 bases and J by 2 bases, with 9 bases between the two germline ends. CDR3 nucleotide sequence: TGCGCCAGCAGCCCCCAACTGGGCAATCAGCCCCAGCATTTT. It yields the protein CASSPQLGNQPQHF.

J is TRBJ2-7 and V is TRBV14; D is undetermined. This CDR3 region has 15 residues. Trimming left V 4 bases short and J 4 bases short, with 17 bases between. Germline CDR1 SGHDN, CDR2 FVKESK. CDR3 residues: CASSPTGYRRYEQYF. In nucleotides, the CDR3 is TGTGCCAGCAGCCCCACTGGCTATAGACGATACGAGCAGTACTTC. Using reference TRBV14 and TRBJ2-7 for the parts outside the CDR3, the full variable domain is EAGVTQFPSHSVIEKGQTVTLRCDPISGHDNLYWYRRVMGKEIKFLLHFVKESKQDESGMPNNRFLAERTGGTYSTLKVQPAELEDSGVYFCASSPTGYRRYEQYFGPGTRLTVT.

This chain links TRBV5-6 with TRBJ2-6; D is unclear. V was shortened by 1 base and J by 0 bases, with 8 bases between the two germline ends. The CDR3 is 16 residues long. Germline CDR1 reads SGHDT; CDR2 reads YYEEEE. CDR3 nucleotides: TGTGCCAGCAGCTTGCGCAGGATCTCTGGGGCCAACGTCCTGACTTTC. This gives the protein CASSLRRISGANVLTF.

The chain employs TRBV13 and TRBJ2-1; 9 positions agree with TRBD2. The CDR3 contains 15 residues. Trimming took 2 bases from V and 6 from J; bases not matched to a gene: 5. Germline CDR1 PRHDT, CDR2 FYEKMQ (reference sequence). In nucleotides, the CDR3 is TGTGCCAGCAGCTTAACTAGCGGGTCGACCAATGAGCAGTTCTTC. Translating it yields CASSLTSGSTNEQFF.

The chain joins TRBV27 to TRBJ2-3; 7 bases align to TRBD1. This CDR3 has 14 amino acids. CDR1 and CDR2 from the germline V gene are MNHEY and SMNVEV (reference sequence). V dropped 3 bases and J dropped 8; count of bases not matched to a gene: 8. The CDR3 region is CASSLGQRLTTQYF. The CDR3 DNA is TGTGCCAGCAGTTTGGGACAGAGGCTAACTACGCAGTATTTT.

The chain links TRBV5-8 to TRBJ2-7, with a possible D match to TRBD2 (5 bases). Trimming pared 0 bases from V and 5 bases from J, leaving 9 bases between. The CDR3 is made up of 13 amino acids. The V gene's germline CDR1 is SGHTS and CDR2 YDEGEE. CDR3 sequence reads: CASSLGFGDEQYF. The CDR3 nucleotides are TGTGCCAGCAGCTTGGGTTTCGGGGACGAGCAGTACTTC.

This clone was seen once. Written as DNA, the CDR3 is TGTGCCAGCTCATCTCTAGCGGGAGGGCCCTACAATGAGCAGTTCTTC. This encodes CASSSLAGGPYNEQFF. The chain joins TRBV18 to TRBJ2-1; the match to TRBD2 covers 12 bases. The germline V gene has CDR1 KGHSH and CDR2 LQKENI. This CDR3 contains 16 residues. V gave up 5 bases and J gave up 2 bases; unmatched junction bases: 4. The full variable domain, rest sourced from reference TRBV18 and TRBJ2-1, is NAGVMQNPRHLVRRRGQEARLRCSPMKGHSHVYWYRQLPEEGLKFMVYLQKENIIDESGMPKERFSAEFPKEGPSILRIQQVVRGDSAAYFCASSSLAGGPYNEQFFGPGTRLTVL.